This T cell receptor (beta chain) came from a study of shared clonotypes between healthy human individuals. This CDR3 is built from 13 residues. V was shortened by 6 bases and J by 9 bases, with 15 bases between the two germline ends. The V gene's germline CDR1 is SNHLY and CDR2 FYNNEI. Some clones are missing from TCRdb's copy, which holds only in-frame ones; the method was immunoSEQ multiplex PCR. The table has over a million clones, approximately 98% seen once. Memory CD4+ cells were the fraction left after CD45RA+ naive selection. V is TRBV2 and J is TRBJ2-1; D perhaps matches TRBD1 (6 bases). Material for sequencing was naive CD4+ T cells sorted from blood. Subset denoted: CD45RA+ positively selected. This clonotype originated in a man aged 25-45 years in good health. The CDR3 nucleotides read TGTGCCAGCAGCGAACAGGGTGGTGGTGAGCAGTTCTTC. The encoded protein is CASSEQGGGEQFF. Using reference TRBV2 and TRBJ2-1 for the parts outside the CDR3, the full variable domain is EPEVTQTPSHQVTQMGQEVILRCVPISNHLYFYWYRQILGQKVEFLVSFYNNEISEKSEIFDDQFSVERPDGSNFTLKIRSTKLEDSAMYFCASSEQGGGEQFFGPGTRLTVL.